Following are 19 T cell receptor beta chains from one sample sequenced in a study of shared clonotypes between healthy human individuals. Terminally differentiated effector memory CD45RA+ cells were excluded from the naive CD8 cells, which were CD45RO-negative and positively selected for CCR7. Sequencing was performed with immunoSEQ multiplex PCR; in TCRdb, only in-frame clones are kept and a portion is missing. The sample holds approximately 740,000 clones, 80% to 95% seen once. The source material was naive CD8+ T cells sorted from blood. The receptors originated from a young man in good health.

Written as DNA, the CDR3 is TGTGCCAGCAAAAGTGTCAGAGCCTACAATGAGCAGTTCTTC. Its protein product is CASKSVRAYNEQFF. The rearrangement links TRBV28 to TRBJ2-1; D uncertain. CDR3 length: 14 residues. Trimming removed 7 bases at V and 2 bases at J, with 12 bases between. CDR1 and CDR2 from the germline V gene are MDHEN and SYDVKM.

This rearrangement joins TRBV28 to TRBJ2-3; a possible D gene is TRBD2 (7 bases). Looked up from germline, CDR1 is MDHEN and CDR2 is SYDVKM. The ends were cut back, 3 bases at V and 0 bases at J, with 13 bases in the middle. The CDR3 loop spans 16 amino acids. CDR3 in amino acids: CASSFAAGHSTDTQYF. In DNA form, the CDR3 reads TGTGCCAGCAGTTTTGCAGCGGGACACAGCACAGATACGCAGTATTTT.

This sequence joins TRBV28 and TRBJ2-1; TRBD2 aligns across 9 bases. The CDR3 runs 18 residues. In germline, CDR1 is MDHEN, CDR2 SYDVKM. Germline trimming cut 5 bases from V and 0 bases from J; bases unmatched to any gene: 11. The CDR3 nucleotides read TGTGCCAGCAGTGGGGACCATCATAGCGGGAGCTCCTACAATGAGCAGTTCTTC. Residues: CASSGDHHSGSSYNEQFF.

The CDR3 reads CASRLGGGTEAFF. For the CDR3, the DNA is TGTGCCAGCAGATTAGGGGGCGGCACTGAAGCTTTCTTT. The rearrangement joins TRBV27 to TRBJ1-1; TRBD1 matches at 7 bases. Trimming removed 6 bases from V and 4 bases from J; junction bases left unmatched: 5. The germline CDR1 and CDR2 sequences are MNHEY and SMNVEV (reference sequence). There are 13 residues in the CDR3.

J is TRBJ1-3 and V is TRBV4-1; D is possibly TRBD1 (5 bases). Germline lookup yields CDR1 MGHRA and CDR2 YSYEKL. The CDR3 has 15 residues. V was shortened by 4 bases and J by 2 bases, with 12 bases between the two germline ends. This CDR3 reads CASSPTAGAGNTIYF. CDR3 bases: TGCGCCAGCAGCCCGACAGCCGGGGCTGGAAACACCATATATTTT.

The chain joins TRBV7-2 to TRBJ1-5; 7 bases fit TRBD1. The CDR3 is made up of 14 amino acids. Trimming took 5 bases from V and 6 from J; bases not matched to a gene: 7. Per the germline V gene, CDR1 is SGHTA and CDR2 is FQGNSA. CDR3 region: CASSHGTDGQPQHF. CDR3 nucleotides: TGTGCCAGCAGCCACGGGACAGACGGTCAGCCCCAGCATTTT.

The chain carries TRBV5-6 and TRBJ2-5; TRBD1 matches at 10 bases. The junction had 5 bases not matched to a gene; V was cut back by 2 bases and J by 10 bases. The CDR3 length is 13 residues. Germline assignment: CDR1 SGHDT and CDR2 YYEEEE. CDR3 bases: TGTGCCAGCAGCTTTGGGACAGGGGATATCCAGTACTTC. Amino acids: CASSFGTGDIQYF.

J is TRBJ2-1 and V is TRBV29-1; TRBD1 matches 8 bases. V was clipped by 7 bases and J by 6 bases; unmatched bases: 14. CDR1 is SQVTM and CDR2 is ANQGSEA in the germline V gene. The CDR3 length is 15 residues. CDR3 protein: CSALWGQEIGNEQFF. The CDR3 nucleotides read TGCAGCGCCCTGTGGGGACAGGAAATAGGCAATGAGCAGTTCTTC.

This clone showed up just a few times. The chain uses TRBV7-9 and TRBJ2-7; D remains ambiguous. V gave up 1 base and J gave up 8 bases, with 12 bases separating them. The CDR3 runs 13 residues. Germline values: CDR1 SEHNR, CDR2 FQNEAQ (reference sequence). CDR3 nucleotide sequence: TGTGCCAGCAGCTTAGGGGCCAGGCCCCAGCAGTACTTC. Its translation: CASSLGARPQQYF.

The chain joins TRBV4-1 to TRBJ2-1, with 7 bases identical to TRBD2. V trimming: 2 bases; J trimming: 7 bases; junction bases outside the gene matches: 8. This CDR3 contains 15 residues. CDR1 and CDR2 from the germline V gene are MGHRA and YSYEKL. The CDR3 loop reads CASSQFSGLLNEQFF. In DNA, the CDR3 is TGCGCCAGCAGCCAATTTAGCGGGCTATTAAATGAGCAGTTCTTC.

The rearrangement links TRBV7-6 to TRBJ2-1, with 7 bases aligning to TRBD2. The CDR3 has 14 residues. Trimming cost V 2 bases and J 9 bases; bases outside gene matches: 7. From germline, CDR1 is SGHVS and CDR2 FNYEAQ. The CDR3 nucleotides read TGTGCCAGCAGCTTACTAGGGGAGGGCATTGAGCAGTTCTTC. This translates into CASSLLGEGIEQFF.

This chain uses TRBV28 with TRBJ2-2; D may be TRBD1 (6 bases). The germline CDR1 and CDR2 sequences are MDHEN and SYDVKM. This CDR3 is built from 14 residues. Trimming took 5 bases from V and 3 from J, leaving 10 bases between them. The CDR3 spells CASSRTGYTGELFF. CDR3 DNA sequence: TGTGCCAGCAGTCGCACAGGGTACACCGGGGAGCTGTTTTTT. The whole variable domain, filled in from reference TRBV28 and TRBJ2-2, reads DVKVTQSSRYLVKRTGEKVFLECVQDMDHENMFWYRQDPGLGLRLIYFSYDVKMKEKGDIPEGYSVSREKKERFSLILESASTNQTSMYLCASSRTGYTGELFFGEGSRLTVL.

The rearrangement links TRBV14 to TRBJ2-1, with 9 bases matching TRBD2. The CDR3 consists of 21 residues. The germline CDR1 and CDR2 sequences are SGHDN and FVKESK. V dropped 1 base and J dropped 4; count of bases not matched to a gene: 20. In nucleotides, the CDR3 is TGTGCCAGCAGCCAAGTCGTTGAGCTAGCGGGACCTTTTACCTCGTACAATGAGCAGTTCTTC. Amino acids: CASSQVVELAGPFTSYNEQFF.

About this clone: It differs at one base from a far larger clone, so likely a read error. In the same sample, other DNA sequences code for this CDR3. The chain is built from TRBV25-1 and TRBJ2-1; D is uncertain. Per germline, CDR1 MGHDK and CDR2 SYGVNS. V was shortened by 4 bases and J by 0 bases, with 4 bases between the two germline ends. This CDR3 has 13 amino acids. CDR3 in DNA: TGTGCCAGCAGTGGGGGCTCCTACAATGAGCAGTTCTTC. Translated, it gives CASSGGSYNEQFF.

This chain joins TRBV19 and TRBJ2-5; TRBD1 is a possible D gene (6 bases). The CDR3 length is 15 residues. Germline CDR1 and CDR2: LNHDA and SQIVND (reference sequence). With 1 base removed from V and 5 bases from J, the gap between germline ends came to 14 bases. The CDR3 loop reads CASSIAGTPGETQYF. CDR3 in DNA: TGTGCCAGTAGTATAGCGGGGACACCGGGGGAGACCCAGTACTTC.

The chain couples TRBV5-5 to TRBJ2-7, with 7 bases fitting TRBD2. The CDR3 covers 15 residues. The germline gives CDR1 SGHKS, CDR2 YYEKEE (reference sequence). V trimming: 4 bases; J trimming: 3 bases; junction bases outside the gene matches: 10. CDR3 in amino acids: CASSLSGTTRYEQYF. As DNA, the CDR3 is TGTGCCAGCAGCCTATCCGGGACTACACGCTACGAGCAGTACTTC. Complete variable domain (other parts from reference TRBV5-5 and TRBJ2-7): DAGVTQSPTHLIKTRGQQVTLRCSPISGHKSVSWYQQVLGQGPQFIFQYYEKEERGRGNFPDRFSARQFPNYSSELNVNALLLGDSALYLCASSLSGTTRYEQYFGPGTRLTVT.

The chain joins TRBV7-6 to TRBJ2-7; D possibly uses TRBD1 or TRBD2 (5 bases each). The CDR3 is made up of 14 amino acids. Germline V gives CDR1 SGHVS, CDR2 FNYEAQ. The germline V and J ends were trimmed by 5 bases and 3 bases, with 14 bases remaining between them. The CDR3 reads CASSGSGAHYEQYF. The CDR3 region has the DNA TGTGCCAGCAGCGGATCCGGGGCCCACTACGAGCAGTACTTC.

The chain combines TRBV11-2 with TRBJ2-5, with D possibly TRBD2 on 5 matching bases. Trimming shortened V by 4 bases and J by 4 bases, and 16 bases separated the two germline ends. Looked up from germline, CDR1 is SGHAT and CDR2 is FQNNGV. The CDR3 length is 15 residues. The CDR3 region is CASSSGRVRGETQYF. As DNA, the CDR3 is TGTGCCAGCAGCTCCGGAAGGGTACGGGGAGAGACCCAGTACTTC.

This CDR3 is CAISGRGTGYYEQYF. Written as DNA, the CDR3 is TGTGCCATCAGTGGGAGGGGGACTGGCTACTACGAGCAGTACTTC. The chain links TRBV10-3 to TRBJ2-7; the D call may be TRBD1 or TRBD2 (6 bases each). The CDR3 has 15 residues. Germline values: CDR1 ENHRY, CDR2 SYGVKD. The ends were cut back, 4 bases at V and 3 bases at J, with 16 bases in the middle.